This T cell receptor (beta chain) was recorded in a study of T cell responses to AZD1222 COVID-19 vaccine (dated by TCRdb to the early 2020s). Regarding the research as a whole: AZD1222 recipients with second doses at about 4 weeks or about 12 weeks were pooled, because spike-specific TCR depth and breadth did not differ between schedules. TCR sequencing was performed for about 250 trial participants, of whom some 200 were given two doses of AZD1222 and around 26 were given two doses of MenACWY control vaccine. Trial participants were enrolled into age subgroups of 18-55, 56-69 and 70-plus years, which contained roughly 150, 30 and 60 TCR-sequenced participants, respectively.

The sample's time point label is to be understood as: baseline before first vaccination. Vaccinee samples were obtained from the UK trials COV001 and COV002, which included a single-blind randomized controlled phase 2/3 trial of AZD1222 (ChAdOx1 nCoV-19) in healthy adults. Trial participant PBMC samples were collected at day 0 and day 28 after the second dose for TCRbeta chain sequencing. Points the paper makes about the study in general: Conclusions about previously exposed vaccinees are limited, since just 5 or 6 AZD1222 recipients were seropositive for SARS-CoV-2 at baseline. The 56-69-year group was small, and its depth increase did not reach significance, likely because of low power. Because no day 14 peak-response samples were available, repertoires were characterized only after the peak T cell response. Epitopes outside the regions mutated in the B.1.351 and B.1.1.7 variants were reportedly recognized by nearly half of the unique spike-specific TCRs. Vaccine-associated CD4 TCRs spanned the whole spike protein, with dominant responses in regions 160-218 and 743-854. After two AZD1222 doses, both the breadth and the depth of spike-specific TCRs were significantly higher than at day 0 and than in MenACWY recipients. Participants were mostly white British and included more females than males, and it was suggested by the authors that clonal diversity may have been underestimated.

The CDR3 regions of human TCRbeta chains were subjected to immunosequencing. The published analysis was carried out like this. TCRs in the repertoires were compared against a reference library of SARS-CoV-2-specific TCRs that had been generated with the MIRA antigen-specificity platform. Breadth meant the fraction of unique TCRs that were SARS-CoV-2-associated, whereas depth meant the fraction of total T cells that were SARS-CoV-2-associated. Each spike-specific TCR was assigned to its reactive spike region and to a CD4 or CD8 class using the MIRA data. Log10-transformed breadth and depth values were compared by one-way ANOVA with Sidak's multiple comparisons tests. This immuneACCESS table, as held by TCRdb, lists in-frame sequences with V and J called but not all clones. Of the missing ones, under half trace to an unresolved V gene in checked studies; the others have no known cause. V, J and clone size are taken as reported in that table, and D and trimming were inferred from the DNA itself. In this sample the table shows approximately 70,000 clones, around 82% of which occur a single time. The top ten constitute roughly 5% of the sample.

Relative to germline, V is missing 2 bases and J is missing 3 bases, with 1 base of the junction outside any gene match. CDR1 is given as SGHDT and CDR2 as YYEEEE, both from the germline V gene. The CDR3 sequence holds 14 residues, the cysteine and phenylalanine included. CDR3 DNA only is kept here, 42 bases in frame from base 1. About this clone itself: Its recognized antigen is unknown. No base quality values were provided; no much bigger clone lies one nucleotide off.

This chain joins TRBV5-6 to TRBJ1-4; 7 central nucleotides agree with TRBD1. This receptor was taken from an adult in good health. The sample in question was peripheral blood, obtained on day 0 of AZD1222 vaccination. The sequenced DNA is TGTGCCAGCAGCTTCGGGACAGCTAATGAAAAACTGTTTTTT. Its translation reads: CASSFGTANEKLFF. Extended through the reference TRBV5-6 and TRBJ1-4 proteins, this CDR3 yields the full variable domain: DAGVTQSPTHLIKTRGQQVTLRCSPKSGHDTVSWYQQALGQGPQFIFQYYEEEERQRGNFPDRFSGHQFPNYSSELNVNALLLGDSALYLCASSFGTANEKLFFGSGTQLSVL.